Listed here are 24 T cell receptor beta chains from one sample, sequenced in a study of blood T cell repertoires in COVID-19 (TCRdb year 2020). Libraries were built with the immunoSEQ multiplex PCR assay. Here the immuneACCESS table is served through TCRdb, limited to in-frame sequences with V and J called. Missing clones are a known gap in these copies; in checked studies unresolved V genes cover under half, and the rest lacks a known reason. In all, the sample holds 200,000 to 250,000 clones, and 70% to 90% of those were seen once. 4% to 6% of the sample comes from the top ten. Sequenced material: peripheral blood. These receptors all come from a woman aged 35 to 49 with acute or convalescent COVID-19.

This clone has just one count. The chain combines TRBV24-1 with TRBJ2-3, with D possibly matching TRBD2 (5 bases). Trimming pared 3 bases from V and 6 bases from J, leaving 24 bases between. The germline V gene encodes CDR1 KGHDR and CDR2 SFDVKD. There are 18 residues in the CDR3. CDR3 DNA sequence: TGTGCCACCAGTGATGTATACGTCCCGGGATCACTAGGGGATACGCAGTATTTT. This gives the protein CATSDVYVPGSLGDTQYF.

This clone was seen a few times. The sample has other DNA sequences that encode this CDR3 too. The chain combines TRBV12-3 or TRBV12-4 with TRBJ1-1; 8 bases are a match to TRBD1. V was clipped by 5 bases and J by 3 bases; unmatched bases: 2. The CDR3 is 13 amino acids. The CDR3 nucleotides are TGTGCCAGCAGTCTGACAGGGGACACTGAAGCTTTCTTT. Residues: CASSLTGDTEAFF.

This chain's CDR3 is CASTRLMTMNTEAFF. The CDR3 coding sequence is TGTGCCAGCACCCGACTAATGACGATGAACACTGAAGCTTTCTTT. V and J are TRBV7-9 and TRBJ1-1; D is unresolved. Germline CDR1 is SEHNR and CDR2 is FQNEAQ (reference sequence). V lost 7 bases and J 0 bases, leaving 15 bases between the germline ends. The CDR3 has 15 residues.

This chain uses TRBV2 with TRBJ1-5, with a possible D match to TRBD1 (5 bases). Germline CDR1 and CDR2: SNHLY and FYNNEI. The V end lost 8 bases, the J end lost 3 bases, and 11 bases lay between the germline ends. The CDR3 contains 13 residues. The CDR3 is CASHYRNNQPQHF. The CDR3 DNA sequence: TGTGCCAGCCACTACAGGAACAATCAGCCCCAGCATTTT.

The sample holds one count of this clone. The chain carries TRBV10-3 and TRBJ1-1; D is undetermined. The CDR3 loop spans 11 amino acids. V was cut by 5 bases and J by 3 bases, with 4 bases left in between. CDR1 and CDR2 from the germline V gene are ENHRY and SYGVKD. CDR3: CAISTDTEAFF. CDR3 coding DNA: TGTGCCATCAGTACAGACACTGAAGCTTTCTTT.

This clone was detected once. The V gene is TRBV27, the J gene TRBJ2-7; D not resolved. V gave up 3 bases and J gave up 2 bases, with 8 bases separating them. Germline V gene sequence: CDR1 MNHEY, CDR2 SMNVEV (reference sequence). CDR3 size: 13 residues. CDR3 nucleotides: TGTGCCAGCAGTTTTGGTGCAGCCTACGAGCAGTACGTC. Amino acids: CASSFGAAYEQYV.

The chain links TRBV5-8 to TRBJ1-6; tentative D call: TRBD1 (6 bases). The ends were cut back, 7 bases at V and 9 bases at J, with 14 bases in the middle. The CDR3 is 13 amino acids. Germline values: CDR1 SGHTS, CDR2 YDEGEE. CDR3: CASHRTVASPLHF. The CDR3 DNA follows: TGTGCCAGCCATCGGACAGTTGCTTCACCCCTCCACTTT.

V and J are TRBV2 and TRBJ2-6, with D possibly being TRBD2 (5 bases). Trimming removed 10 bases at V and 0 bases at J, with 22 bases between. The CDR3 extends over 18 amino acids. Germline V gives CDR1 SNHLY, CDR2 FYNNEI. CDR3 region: CATSFGRTQLSGANVLTF. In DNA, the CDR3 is TGTGCCACCAGCTTTGGGCGGACTCAACTCTCTGGGGCCAACGTCCTGACTTTC.

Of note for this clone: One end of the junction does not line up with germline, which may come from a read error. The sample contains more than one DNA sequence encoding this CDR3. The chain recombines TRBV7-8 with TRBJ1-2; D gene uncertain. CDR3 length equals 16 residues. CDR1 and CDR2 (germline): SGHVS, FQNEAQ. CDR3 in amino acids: CASSLGRGGPNYGYTF. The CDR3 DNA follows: TGCGCCAGCAGCTTAGGACGGGGAGGGCCAAACTATGGCTACACCTTC.

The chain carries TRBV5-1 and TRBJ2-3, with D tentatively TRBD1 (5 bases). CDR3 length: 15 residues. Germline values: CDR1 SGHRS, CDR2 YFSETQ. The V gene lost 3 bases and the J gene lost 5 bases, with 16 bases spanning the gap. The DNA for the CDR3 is TGCGCCAGCAGCTCGGGCTCAGGGAAAAAAGATACGCAGTATTTT. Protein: CASSSGSGKKDTQYF.

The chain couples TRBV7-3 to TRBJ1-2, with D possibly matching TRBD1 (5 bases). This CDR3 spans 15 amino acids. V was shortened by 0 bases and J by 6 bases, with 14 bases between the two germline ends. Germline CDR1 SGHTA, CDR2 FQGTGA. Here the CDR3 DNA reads TGTGCCAGCAGCTTAACGGCCGGGGGTTGGGATGGCTACACCTTC. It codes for CASSLTAGGWDGYTF.

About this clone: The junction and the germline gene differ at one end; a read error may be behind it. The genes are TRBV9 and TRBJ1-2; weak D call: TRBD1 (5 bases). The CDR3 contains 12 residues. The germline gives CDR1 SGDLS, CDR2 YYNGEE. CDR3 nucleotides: TGTGCCAGCAGCGTAGAAGTCAGGGTAGATGACTTC. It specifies CASSVEVRVDDF. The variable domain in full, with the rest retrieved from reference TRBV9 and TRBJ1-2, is DSGVTQTPKHLITATGQRVTLRCSPRSGDLSVYWYQQSLDQGLQFLIQYYNGEERAKGNILERFSAQQFPDLHSELNLSSLELGDSALYFCASSVEVRVDDFGSGTRLTVV.

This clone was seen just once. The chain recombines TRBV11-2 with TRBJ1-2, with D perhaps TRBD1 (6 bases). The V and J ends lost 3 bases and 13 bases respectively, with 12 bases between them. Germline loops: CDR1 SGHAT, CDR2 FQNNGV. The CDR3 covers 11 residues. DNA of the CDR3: TGTGCCAGCAGCTTTGGGGGGGACACCACCTTC. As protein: CASSFGGDTTF. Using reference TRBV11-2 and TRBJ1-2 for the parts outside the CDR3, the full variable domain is EAGVAQSPRYKIIEKRQSVAFWCNPISGHATLYWYQQILGQGPKLLIQFQNNGVVDDSQLPKDRFSAERLKGVDSTLKIQPAKLEDSAVYLCASSFGGDTTFGSGTRLTVV.

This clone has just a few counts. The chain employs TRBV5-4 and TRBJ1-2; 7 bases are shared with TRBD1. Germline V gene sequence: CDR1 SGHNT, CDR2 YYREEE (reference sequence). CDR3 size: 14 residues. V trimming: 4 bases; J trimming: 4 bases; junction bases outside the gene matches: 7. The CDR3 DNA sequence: TGTGCCAGCAGCCCCGGACAGGAGGGCTATGGCTACACCTTC. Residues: CASSPGQEGYGYTF.

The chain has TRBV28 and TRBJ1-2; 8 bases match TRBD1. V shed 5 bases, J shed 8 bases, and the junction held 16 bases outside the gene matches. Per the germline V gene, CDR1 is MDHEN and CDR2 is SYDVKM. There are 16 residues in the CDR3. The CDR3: CASSGKGQAYLEGYTF. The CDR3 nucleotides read TGTGCCAGCAGTGGCAAGGGACAGGCGTACCTCGAGGGCTACACCTTC.

CDR3: CASTKLRDRVGLGTEAFF. The CDR3 nucleotides read TGTGCCAGTACTAAACTTAGGGACAGGGTAGGATTGGGGACTGAAGCTTTCTTT. This chain uses TRBV19 with TRBJ1-1, with 9 bases aligning to TRBD1. V was clipped by 7 bases and J by 5 bases; unmatched bases: 20. CDR1 is LNHDA, CDR2 SQIVND, per germline (reference sequence). This CDR3 contains 18 residues.

The CDR3 bases are TGCAGCGTTTATAGCGGGGGGAACACCGGGGAGCTGTTTTTT. The encoded protein is CSVYSGGNTGELFF. The genes are TRBV29-1 and TRBJ2-2, with 9 bases aligning to TRBD2. In germline, CDR1 is SQVTM, CDR2 ANQGSEA. CDR3 length equals 14 residues. Germline trimming cut 5 bases from V and 1 base from J; bases unmatched to any gene: 2.

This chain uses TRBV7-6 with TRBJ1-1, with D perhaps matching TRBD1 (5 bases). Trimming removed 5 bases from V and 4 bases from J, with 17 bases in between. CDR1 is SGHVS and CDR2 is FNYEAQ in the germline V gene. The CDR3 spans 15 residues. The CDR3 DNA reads TGTGCCAGCAGCCCCCTCGGGCTGGGGGGCACTGAAGCTTTCTTT. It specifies CASSPLGLGGTEAFF. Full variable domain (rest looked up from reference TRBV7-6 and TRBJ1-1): GAGVSQSPRYKVTKRGQDVALRCDPISGHVSLYWYRQALGQGPEFLTYFNYEAQQDKSGLPNDRFSAERPEGSISTLTIQRTEQRDSAMYRCASSPLGLGGTEAFFGQGTRLTVV.

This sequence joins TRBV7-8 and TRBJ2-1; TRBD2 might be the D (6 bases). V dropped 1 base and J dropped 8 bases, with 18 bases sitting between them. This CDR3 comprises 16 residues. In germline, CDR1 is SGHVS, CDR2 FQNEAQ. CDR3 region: CASSLEPGLLFDEQFF. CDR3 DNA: TGTGCCAGCAGCTTAGAACCGGGACTCCTCTTCGATGAGCAGTTCTTC.

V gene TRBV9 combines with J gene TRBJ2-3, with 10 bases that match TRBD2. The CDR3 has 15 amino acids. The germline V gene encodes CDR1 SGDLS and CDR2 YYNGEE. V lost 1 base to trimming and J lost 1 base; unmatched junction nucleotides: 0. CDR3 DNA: TGTGCCAGCAGCGTACTAGCGGGGGGCACAGATACGCAGTATTTT. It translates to CASSVLAGGTDTQYF.

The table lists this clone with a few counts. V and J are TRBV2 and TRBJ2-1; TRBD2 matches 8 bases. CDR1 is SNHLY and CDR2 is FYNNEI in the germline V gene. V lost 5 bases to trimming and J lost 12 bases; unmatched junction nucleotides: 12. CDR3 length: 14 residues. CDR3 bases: TGTGCCAGCAGTAACACTTTAGCGGGGCAACGGCAGTTCTTC. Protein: CASSNTLAGQRQFF.

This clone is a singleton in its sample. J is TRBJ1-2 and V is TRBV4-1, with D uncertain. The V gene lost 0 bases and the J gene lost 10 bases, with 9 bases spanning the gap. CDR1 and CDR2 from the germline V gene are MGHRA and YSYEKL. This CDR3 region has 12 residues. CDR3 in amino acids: CASSQEGRIYTF. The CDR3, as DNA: TGCGCCAGCAGCCAAGAAGGGAGGATCTACACCTTC.

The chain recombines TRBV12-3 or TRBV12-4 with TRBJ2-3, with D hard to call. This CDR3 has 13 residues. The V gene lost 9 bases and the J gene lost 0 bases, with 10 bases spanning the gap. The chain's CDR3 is CASGLRSTDTQYF. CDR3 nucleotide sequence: TGTGCCAGTGGGCTGCGTAGCACAGATACGCAGTATTTT.

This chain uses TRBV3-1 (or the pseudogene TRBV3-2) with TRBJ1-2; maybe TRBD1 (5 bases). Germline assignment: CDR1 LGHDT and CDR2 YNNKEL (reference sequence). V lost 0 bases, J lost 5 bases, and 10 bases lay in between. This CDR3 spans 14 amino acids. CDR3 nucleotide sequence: TGTGCCAGCAGCCAAGAGGGGGGGGTATATGGCTACACCTTC. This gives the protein CASSQEGGVYGYTF.